These T cell receptor beta chains were read from a single sample in a study of T cell responses to AZD1222 COVID-19 vaccine. Produced via immunoSEQ multiplex PCR; TCRdb's table is partial and in-frame only. Of around 100,000 clones detected, 90% appear once; the ten largest clones hold almost 8.5%. Sequenced material: peripheral blood, taken on day 0 of AZD1222 vaccination. The receptors were sampled from an adult in good health. CDR3s include the opening cysteine and the closing phenylalanine or tryptophan. D genes are given only for firm matches. Rows give clone size only sometimes, using once, few, many, or a class for an expanded clone.

j_call d_call clone_size v_call cdr3_nt cdr3_aa
TRBJ1-2 . . TRBV9 TGTGCCAGCAGCGTAGGGTCAGGGGACTATGGCTACACCTTC CASSVGSGDYGYTF
TRBJ1-2 . . TRBV11-2 TGTGCCAGCAGCCCGGGACCTGAGATCGGAGGCTACACCTTC CASSPGPEIGGYTF
TRBJ2-7 TRBD1 once TRBV6-5 TGTGCCAGCAGACCCTCCCAGGGGGTGGTTTACGAGCAGTACTTC CASRPSQGVVYEQYF
TRBJ1-3 . . TRBV4-3 TGCGCCAGCAGCCAGGGGCTCGTGGGGGGCTCTGGAAACACCATATATTTT CASSQGLVGGSGNTIYF
TRBJ1-2 . . TRBV5-6 TGTGCCAGCAGCTTGGTGGCGACAGCCATGGGCTACACCTTC CASSLVATAMGYTF
TRBJ2-7 TRBD1 . TRBV6-5 TGTGCCAGCAGTTACATGGCCGGGACAGGGGGCGGCGAGCAGTACTTC CASSYMAGTGGGEQYF
TRBJ2-1 TRBD2 . TRBV19 TGTGCCAGCTGGAGCGGGGGGGCCCTTAATGAGCAGTTCTTC CASWSGGALNEQFF
TRBJ1-1 . . TRBV6-2/TRBV6-3 TGTGCCAGCAGTTACATGAGAGGGACTGAAGCTTTCTTT CASSYMRGTEAFF
TRBJ1-6 . . TRBV5-6 TGTGCCAGCAGCTTGTCTGCGGACAGCTCCTATAATTCACCCCTCCACTTT CASSLSADSSYNSPLHF
TRBJ2-7 . . TRBV9 TGTGCCAGCAGCGTAATGGGGCGAGGACAGGCGGGGGAGCAGTACTTC CASSVMGRGQAGEQYF
TRBJ2-1 . . TRBV11-3 TGTGCCAGCACCCAGACTAGTCGTCCTTACAATGAGCAGTTCTTC CASTQTSRPYNEQFF
TRBJ1-5 . . TRBV7-9 TGTGCCAGCAGCTTAAGCGGTGGGCTGAATCAGCCCCAGCATTTT CASSLSGGLNQPQHF
TRBJ1-6 . once TRBV4-1 TGCGCCAGCAGCCAAGTCCCGGTCGGGAATTCACCCCTCCACTTT CASSQVPVGNSPLHF
TRBJ1-1 TRBD1 . TRBV9 TGTGCCAGCAGCCAAAATTCCTGGACAGGGGAAGCTTTCTTT CASSQNSWTGEAFF
TRBJ2-7 . . TRBV7-9 TGTGCCAGCAGCCCCCTAGAGGGGCAGTACTTC CASSPLEGQYF
TRBJ1-1 . once TRBV30 TGTGCCTGGAGTACCCTTCCCGGGACTGAAGCTTTCTTT CAWSTLPGTEAFF
TRBJ1-2 TRBD1 . TRBV19 TGTGCCAGTTTGGACAGGGGAGAGGCTGGCGGCTACACCTTC CASLDRGEAGGYTF
TRBJ1-1 . . TRBV5-1 TGCGCCAGCAGCTTCGGGGAAGGAGGCACTGAAGCTTTCTTT CASSFGEGGTEAFF
TRBJ1-2 . . TRBV11-2 TGTGCCAGCAGCTCGCCAAGACTAAGGGGCGGAGTGGCCTATGGCTACACCTTC CASSSPRLRGGVAYGYTF
TRBJ1-2 . . TRBV29-1 TGCAGCGCTGTACAGGGTAACTATGGCTACACCTTC CSAVQGNYGYTF
TRBJ2-1 TRBD1 . TRBV19 TGTGCCAGTAGTATAGGCAGCAGGGGGCCCTACAATGAGCAGTTCTTC CASSIGSRGPYNEQFF
TRBJ2-3 TRBD2 . TRBV5-4 TGTGCCAGCAGCTTGGGGCTAGCGGGGGGGGAAGATACGCAGTATTTT CASSLGLAGGEDTQYF
TRBJ2-2 . . TRBV7-8 TGTGCCAGCAGCTTAGGGCGCCGGGCGGACACCGGGGAGCTGTTTTTT CASSLGRRADTGELFF
TRBJ1-2 . . TRBV6-5 TGTGCCAGCAGTTCGGCAGGGTCTCCCTATGGCTACACCTTC CASSSAGSPYGYTF
TRBJ1-1 . once TRBV3-1/TRBV3-2 TGTGCCAGGGGGGGAGGCCGCACTGAAGCTTTCTTT CARGGGRTEAFF
TRBJ2-1 TRBD1 . TRBV5-1 TGCGCCAGCAGCTTGGATCCGTTAGGACAGGGCTCCTACAATGAGCAGTTCTTC CASSLDPLGQGSYNEQFF
TRBJ2-5 . once TRBV3-1/TRBV3-2 TGTGCCAGCAGCGCGCCGGGACGTCAAGAGACCCAGTACTTC CASSAPGRQETQYF
TRBJ1-2 . . TRBV4-1 TGCGCCAGCAGCCAAGGGGTGGGTAACTATGGCTACACCTTC CASSQGVGNYGYTF
TRBJ2-2 . . TRBV4-3 TGCGCCAGCAGCCAGAACGGAGACACCGGGGAGCTGTTTTTT CASSQNGDTGELFF
TRBJ2-7 . . TRBV12-5 TGTGCTAGTGGTTTGGCCGACAGGCCTACCTACGAGCAGTACTTC CASGLADRPTYEQYF
TRBJ1-1 . . TRBV7-3 TGTGCCAGCAGCTTAGGTTCTGGACAGAACACTGAAGCTTTCTTT CASSLGSGQNTEAFF
TRBJ1-3 . . TRBV19 TGTGCCAGTAGTATAGTCGAGGGAGCTGGAAACACCATATATTTT CASSIVEGAGNTIYF
TRBJ2-1 . . TRBV3-1/TRBV3-2 TGTGCCAGCAGCACCAGAAGGGCTAGATCCTACAATGAGCAGTTCTTC CASSTRRARSYNEQFF
TRBJ1-1 . . TRBV7-9 TGTGCCAGCAACCCGACAACCCTGGCGGTCGCTGAAGCTTTCTTT CASNPTTLAVAEAFF
TRBJ2-7 . few TRBV6-6 TGTGCCAGCAGTTACGACAGTTGGACCTCCTACGAGCAGTACTTC CASSYDSWTSYEQYF
TRBJ2-4 . . TRBV7-2 TGTGCCAGCAGCCCACCGGGACTAGCCAAAAACATTCAGTACTTC CASSPPGLAKNIQYF
TRBJ2-2 . . TRBV7-2 TGTGCCAGCAGCTTAGAGTCCGCAGGGAACACCGGGGAGCTGTTTTTT CASSLESAGNTGELFF
TRBJ2-1 TRBD2 . TRBV11-2 TGTGCCAGCAGCTTCTTACTAGCGGGGGGGCACAATGAGCAGTTCTTC CASSFLLAGGHNEQFF
TRBJ1-2 TRBD1 . TRBV27 TGTGCCAGCAGTTTATCTTCCGGGACAGCGTTCTATGGCTACACCTTC CASSLSSGTAFYGYTF
TRBJ2-3 TRBD2 once TRBV4-2 TGTGCCAGCTCCGCGGGGGACCGCACAGATACGCAGTATTTT CASSAGDRTDTQYF